The TCR beta chain described here comes from a study of vaccination and CD4 T cells after COVID-19. At the level of the study: The authors gave control cultures a CEFX pool, an HIV-1 Nef pool, or no peptide.

Regarding time point: late sampling 161 to 241 days after vaccination in three convalescent patients. The treatment here: roughly ten-day PBMC culture with coronavirus spike peptide pools or control peptides (ViraFEST assay). An Oncomine TCR Beta short-read assay was used to sequence the DNA from cultured CD4+ T cells. TCRdb passed the PCR reads through MiXCR, listing each CDR3 protein once. The sample holds about 18,000 distinct CDR3 sequences, about 51% seen once. This clonotype ranks as large. Its antigen remains unidentified. This CDR3 region has 14 residues. CDR1 and CDR2 (germline): MDHEN, SYDVKM. V was clipped by 8 bases and J by 5 bases, with 15 bases between them. Regarding the study as a whole: From a median of about 20 to 40, SARS-CoV-2-reactive clonotypes increased, though not significantly.

The source of this sequence is a human donor who had recovered from COVID-19. Specimen: CD4+ T cells from blood, cultured in vitro, collected about 7 months after SARS-CoV-2 vaccination. J is TRBJ2-2 and V is TRBV28; perhaps D is TRBD1 or TRBD2 (6 bases each). This CDR3 reads CASQRKGGTGELFF. As DNA, the CDR3 is TGTGCCAGCCAGCGAAAGGGGGGTACCGGGGAGCTGTTTTTT. Combining the CDR3 with reference TRBV28 and TRBJ2-2 gives the whole variable domain DVKVTQSSRYLVKRTGEKVFLECVQDMDHENMFWYRQDPGLGLRLIYFSYDVKMKEKGDIPEGYSVSREKKERFSLILESASTNQTSMYLCASQRKGGTGELFFGEGSRLTVL.